The 22 T cell receptor beta chains below come from one sample, sequenced in a study of post-analysis software for immune sequencing data. Findings of the study overall: Four to six TRBV segments, including TRBV5-6, TRBV5-1 and TRBV20-1, were more frequent in patients than controls.

These receptors are not linked to any known antigen. TCR beta libraries were prepared from cDNA with unique molecular identifiers. TCRdb independently ran MiXCR on the PCR reads; one entry per CDR3 protein. The sample carries about 210,000 distinct CDR3 sequences, about 30% recorded once. The sequenced sample was blood. Receptor source: a girl aged 2-17 years with multiple sclerosis.

There are a few counts of this clonotype. The rearrangement uses TRBV5-1 and TRBJ2-2; no clear D. Trimming shortened V by 2 bases and J by 0 bases, and 11 bases separated the two germline ends. The CDR3 extends over 16 amino acids. Germline V gives CDR1 SGHRS, CDR2 YFSETQ. The CDR3 coding sequence is TGCGCCAGCAGCTTCTTAGCAACGTCGAACACCGGGGAGCTGTTTTTT. This sequence encodes CASSFLATSNTGELFF. Based on the CDR3 plus reference TRBV5-1 and TRBJ2-2, the full variable domain is KAGVTQTPRYLIKTRGQQVTLSCSPISGHRSVSWYQQTPGQGLQFLFEYFSETQRNKGNFPGRFSGRQFSNSRSEMNVSTLELGDSALYLCASSFLATSNTGELFFGEGSRLTVL.

The V call is TRBV20-1, the J call TRBJ2-1; D gene uncertain. Germline loops: CDR1 DFQATT, CDR2 SNEGSKA (reference sequence). Between the trimmed V and J ends, which lost 0 bases and 5 bases, there was a span of 2 bases. CDR3 length: 11 amino acids. This chain's CDR3 is CSARENNEQFF. The CDR3 region has the DNA TGCAGTGCTAGAGAAAACAATGAGCAGTTCTTC.

V usage is TRBV5-1 and J usage is TRBJ1-2, with D perhaps matching TRBD1 (5 bases). Trimming took off 0 bases at V and 8 bases at J, with 17 bases between the two ends. This CDR3 is built from 15 residues. Germline-derived CDR1 and CDR2 are SGHRS and YFSETQ. The CDR3 DNA is TGCGCCAGCAGCTTGGCGGAGAGGGGAGGTGAGGGCTACACCTTC. It encodes CASSLAERGGEGYTF. Full variable domain (remainder filled in from reference TRBV5-1 and TRBJ1-2): KAGVTQTPRYLIKTRGQQVTLSCSPISGHRSVSWYQQTPGQGLQFLFEYFSETQRNKGNFPGRFSGRQFSNSRSEMNVSTLELGDSALYLCASSLAERGGEGYTFGSGTRLTVV.

The chain has TRBV15 and TRBJ2-2; D not certain. The CDR3 runs 13 residues. Trimming left V 3 bases short and J 2 bases short, with 4 bases between. The germline V gene has CDR1 LNHNV and CDR2 YYDKDF (reference sequence). The CDR3, as DNA: TGTGCCACCAGCAGTAGTAACACCGGGGAGCTGTTTTTT. As protein: CATSSSNTGELFF.

The table lists this clonotype with many counts. The chain is built from TRBV3-1 and TRBJ2-1; 13 bases agree with TRBD2. Trimming removed 4 bases from V and 9 bases from J; junction bases left unmatched: 0. The CDR3 spans 13 residues. Germline CDR1 and CDR2: LGHDT and YNNKEL (reference sequence). CDR3 amino acids: CASSRLAGGEQFF. The CDR3 nucleotides are TGTGCCAGCAGCCGACTAGCGGGGGGTGAGCAGTTCTTC.

The rearrangement links TRBV18 to TRBJ1-1; possibly TRBD1 for D (5 bases). Trimming took 2 bases from V and 3 from J, leaving 13 bases between them. CDR3 size: 15 residues. Germline V gene lookup returns CDR1 KGHSH and CDR2 LQKENI. CDR3 sequence (DNA): TGTGCCAGCTCACCAAGGGCAGGGATGGACACTGAAGCTTTCTTT. The encoded protein is CASSPRAGMDTEAFF.

This clonotype came up a few times. This chain links TRBV10-3 with TRBJ1-1; D ambiguous. The CDR3 has 14 amino acids. With 0 bases removed from V and 1 base from J, the gap between germline ends came to 6 bases. Germline loops: CDR1 ENHRY, CDR2 SYGVKD. This chain's CDR3 is CAISESEENTEAFF. In nucleotides, the CDR3 is TGTGCCATCAGTGAGTCGGAGGAGAACACTGAAGCTTTCTTT.

This chain joins TRBV7-9 and TRBJ1-1; D remains ambiguous. Germline assignment: CDR1 SEHNR and CDR2 FQNEAQ (reference sequence). Trimming shortened V by 1 base and J by 7 bases, and 7 bases separated the two germline ends. This CDR3 comprises 12 residues. CDR3 DNA: TGTGCCAGCAGCTTAGAGTTTGGTGAAGCTTTCTTT. This sequence encodes CASSLEFGEAFF. The whole variable domain, filled in from reference TRBV7-9 and TRBJ1-1, reads DTGVSQNPRHKITKRGQNVTFRCDPISEHNRLYWYRQTLGQGPEFLTYFQNEAQLEKSRLLSDRFSAERPKGSFSTLEIQRTEQGDSAMYLCASSLEFGEAFFGQGTRLTVV.

About this clonotype itself: One end of the junction fails to match germline, which may point to a read error. The rearrangement uses TRBV5-1 and TRBJ2-7, with 9 bases identical to TRBD1. The CDR3 contains 15 residues. CDR1 SGHRS and CDR2 YFSETQ come from the germline V gene. The CDR3 reads CASSTDRGSGYVQYF. Written as DNA, the CDR3 is TGCGCCAGCAGCACGGACAGGGGCTCGGGCTACGTGCAGTACTTC.

This clonotype was observed once. It may be a read error: a sequence one base away is much more abundant. The chain uses TRBV5-5 and TRBJ2-1, with 9 bases aligning to TRBD1. From germline, CDR1 is SGHKS and CDR2 YYEKEE (reference sequence). This CDR3 has 15 amino acids. This CDR3 is CASSAQGATYNGQFF. The DNA for the CDR3 is TGTGCCAGCTCAGCACAGGGGGCCACCTACAATGGGCAGTTCTTC.

This clonotype appeared many times. This rearrangement joins TRBV4-2 to TRBJ2-1, with 12 bases fitting TRBD2. V gave up 3 bases and J gave up 4 bases; unmatched junction bases: 4. There are 16 residues in the CDR3. CDR1 is LGHNA, CDR2 YNFKEQ, per germline. For the CDR3, the DNA is TGTGCCAGCAGCCAGACGACTAGCGGGAGTTACAATGAGCAGTTCTTC. Amino acids: CASSQTTSGSYNEQFF.

The rearrangement joins TRBV4-2 to TRBJ1-5, with D maybe TRBD1 (5 bases). The V gene's germline CDR1 is LGHNA and CDR2 YNFKEQ. The CDR3 runs 15 residues. Trimming took off 0 bases at V and 4 bases at J, with 10 bases between the two ends. The CDR3 sequence is CASSQDGQGNQPQHF. The CDR3 DNA reads TGTGCCAGCAGCCAAGATGGTCAGGGTAATCAGCCCCAGCATTTT.

As regards this clonotype: At one end, the junction sequence differs from germline, possibly due to a read error. The CDR3 reads CASSSSGTSPPHF. The CDR3 bases are TGTGCCAGCAGCTCCAGCGGAACTTCACCCCCCCACTTT. J is TRBJ1-6 and V is TRBV9; D not resolved. This CDR3 is built from 13 residues. The V gene's germline CDR1 is SGDLS and CDR2 YYNGEE.

This clonotype came up a few times. This chain joins TRBV6-5 and TRBJ1-1; D is undetermined. Germline V gives CDR1 MNHEY, CDR2 SVGAGI. The CDR3 consists of 15 residues. V was shortened by 4 bases and J by 0 bases, with 12 bases between the two germline ends. CDR3 sequence: CASSSGFDMNTEAFF. CDR3 nucleotides: TGTGCCAGCAGTTCGGGTTTTGACATGAACACTGAAGCTTTCTTT.

This clonotype appeared a few times. V and J are TRBV24-1 and TRBJ2-1; D possibly corresponds to TRBD1 (6 bases). Trimming left V 3 bases short and J 10 bases short, with 18 bases between. The CDR3 runs to 15 residues. The germline V gene encodes CDR1 KGHDR and CDR2 SFDVKD. Here the CDR3 reads CATSDPRGRVNEQFF. The CDR3 DNA sequence: TGTGCCACCAGTGATCCCAGGGGCCGAGTGAACGAGCAGTTCTTC.

This clonotype was observed many times. The chain links TRBV14 to TRBJ2-1; D not certain. This CDR3 comprises 17 residues. V dropped 4 bases and J dropped 4 bases, with 20 bases sitting between them. Germline CDR1 reads SGHDN; CDR2 reads FVKESK. This CDR3 is CASSRSPLTRRYNEQFF. The CDR3 coding sequence is TGTGCCAGCAGCCGAAGCCCCCTAACGAGAAGATACAATGAGCAGTTCTTC. The full variable domain, in which reference TRBV14 and TRBJ2-1 provide the parts outside the CDR3, is EAGVTQFPSHSVIEKGQTVTLRCDPISGHDNLYWYRRVMGKEIKFLLHFVKESKQDESGMPNNRFLAERTGGTYSTLKVQPAELEDSGVYFCASSRSPLTRRYNEQFFGPGTRLTVL.

V gene TRBV29-1 combines with J gene TRBJ2-7; unclear D gene. Trimming stripped 2 bases from V and 6 bases from J, with 8 bases between. Looked up from germline, CDR1 is SQVTM and CDR2 is ANQGSEA. The CDR3 has 11 amino acids. The CDR3 here is CSVEYKLEQYF. In nucleotides, the CDR3 is TGCAGCGTTGAATATAAACTCGAGCAGTACTTC.

V gene TRBV18 combines with J gene TRBJ1-2; D perhaps matches TRBD1 (5 bases). The germline V gene has CDR1 KGHSH and CDR2 LQKENI. Trimming cost V 1 base and J 6 bases, with 9 bases left between them. This CDR3 region has 13 residues. DNA of the CDR3: TGTGCCAGCTCACCACGAGGGGTCGATGGCTACACCTTC. Residues: CASSPRGVDGYTF.

This clonotype was observed a few times. This chain links TRBV7-9 with TRBJ2-7; 8 bases line up with TRBD2. Germline V gives CDR1 SEHNR, CDR2 FQNEAQ (reference sequence). CDR3 length equals 14 residues. J lost 5 bases, V lost 5 bases, and 8 bases had no gene match. CDR3 protein: CASSAPAGVDEQYF. Here the CDR3 DNA reads TGTGCCAGCAGCGCGCCAGCGGGAGTTGACGAGCAGTACTTC.

This clonotype was detected many times. The chain carries TRBV9 and TRBJ2-1; 8 bases are shared with TRBD1. The V gene's germline CDR1 is SGDLS and CDR2 YYNGEE. The CDR3 spans 15 residues. J gave up 6 bases and V 4 bases, and 9 bases lay outside the gene matches. The CDR3: CASSTRTGLLNEQFF. The CDR3 DNA follows: TGTGCCAGCAGCACCCGGACAGGGCTCCTCAATGAGCAGTTCTTC.

The rearrangement joins TRBV5-1 to TRBJ2-1, with 9 bases aligning to TRBD2. V lost 1 base, J lost 8 bases, and 13 bases stayed unmatched. Per the germline V gene, CDR1 is SGHRS and CDR2 is YFSETQ. This CDR3 is built from 17 residues. This chain's CDR3 is CASSLYPPREGLYEQFF. The DNA of the CDR3 is TGCGCCAGCAGCTTGTACCCGCCGCGGGAGGGCTTGTATGAGCAGTTCTTC.

This clonotype was observed a few times. This chain uses TRBV4-1 with TRBJ2-1, with 7 bases aligning to TRBD2. CDR1 MGHRA and CDR2 YSYEKL come from the germline V gene. V shed 0 bases and J 8 bases; nucleotides not matched to a gene: 10. This CDR3 has 16 residues. This CDR3 is CASSQEGGSGSHEQFF. The CDR3 DNA follows: TGCGCCAGCAGCCAAGAAGGCGGGAGTGGTTCCCATGAGCAGTTCTTC.